A selection of T cell receptor beta chains follows, all from one sample in a study of patients and donors after allogeneic stem cell transplantation. TCRdb used MiXCR to reprocess the RT-PCR reads, holding one entry per CDR3 protein. This sample has over 130,000 distinct CDR3 sequences, with approximately 35% found just once. Sequencing input: blood, either unsorted or a sorted T cell fraction (not recorded which). These receptors all come from a human donor who was either an allogeneic HSCT recipient or a stem cell or donor lymphocyte infusion donor (not recorded which). It is not recorded whose cells these are; they may come from a transplant donor. Both conserved end residues are part of each CDR3. The D gene is left open where the match is weak. Rows give clone size only sometimes, using once, few, many, or a class for an expanded clone.

v_gene: TRBV2
d_gene: NA
abundance: NA
j_gene: TRBJ1-5
CDR3aa: CASSDGVTNQPQHF
CDR3nt: TGTGCCAGCAGTGACGGTGTTACCAATCAGCCCCAGCATTTT

v_gene: TRBV4-2
d_gene: NA
abundance: NA
j_gene: TRBJ1-2
CDR3aa: CASSQDVRVGYGYTF
CDR3nt: TGTGCCAGCAGCCAAGATGTACGGGTCGGCTATGGCTACACCTTC

v_gene: TRBV18
d_gene: TRBD1
abundance: NA
j_gene: TRBJ1-6
CDR3aa: CASSPPGVTGRNSPLHF
CDR3nt: TGTGCCAGCTCACCACCGGGGGTGACAGGGAGAAATTCACCCCTCCACTTT

v_gene: TRBV28
d_gene: NA
abundance: few
j_gene: TRBJ2-3
CDR3aa: CASSLRDTDTDTQYF
CDR3nt: TGTGCCAGCAGTTTGCGAGACACGGACACAGATACGCAGTATTTT

v_gene: TRBV20-1
d_gene: TRBD1
abundance: few
j_gene: TRBJ2-7
CDR3aa: CSAKIGTGSNGQYF
CDR3nt: TGCAGTGCTAAAATCGGGACAGGATCGAATGGGCAGTACTTC

v_gene: TRBV10-3
d_gene: TRBD1
abundance: NA
j_gene: TRBJ1-3
CDR3aa: CAIMTGAGNTIYF
CDR3nt: TGTGCCATCATGACAGGGGCTGGAAACACCATATATTTT

v_gene: TRBV2
d_gene: NA
abundance: NA
j_gene: TRBJ2-1
CDR3aa: CASSVKLLHYNEQFF
CDR3nt: TGTGCCAGCAGTGTTAAGCTACTGCACTACAATGAGCAGTTCTTC

v_gene: TRBV27
d_gene: NA
abundance: NA
j_gene: TRBJ2-5
CDR3aa: CASSFSTGYPETQYF
CDR3nt: TGTGCCAGCAGCTTTTCGACAGGCTATCCAGAGACCCAGTACTTC

v_gene: TRBV5-4
d_gene: NA
abundance: once
j_gene: TRBJ2-3
CDR3aa: CASSPAPAGDFRDTQYF
CDR3nt: TGTGCCAGCAGCCCCGCCCCCGCGGGTGACTTTCGAGATACGCAGTATTTT

v_gene: TRBV20-1
d_gene: NA
abundance: NA
j_gene: TRBJ1-6
CDR3aa: CSAPDRNSYNSPLHF
CDR3nt: TGCAGTGCCCCGGACAGAAACTCCTATAATTCACCCCTCCACTTT

v_gene: TRBV12-3/TRBV12-4
d_gene: NA
abundance: NA
j_gene: TRBJ1-1
CDR3aa: CASRPGGTIAFF
CDR3nt: TGTGCCAGCAGACCCGGAGGGACGATCGCTTTCTTT

v_gene: TRBV2
d_gene: TRBD1
abundance: NA
j_gene: TRBJ1-2
CDR3aa: CASSEGTGYYGYTF
CDR3nt: TGTGCCAGCAGTGAAGGGACAGGGTACTATGGCTACACCTTC

v_gene: TRBV12-3/TRBV12-4
d_gene: NA
abundance: NA
j_gene: TRBJ1-2
CDR3aa: CASSRQWANYGYTF
CDR3nt: TGTGCCAGCAGTCGACAGTGGGCTAACTATGGCTACACCTTC

v_gene: TRBV27
d_gene: NA
abundance: few
j_gene: TRBJ1-5
CDR3aa: CASSSGLLPWGNQPQHF
CDR3nt: TGTGCCAGCAGCTCCGGACTGTTACCCTGGGGCAATCAGCCCCAGCATTTT

v_gene: TRBV7-6
d_gene: NA
abundance: few
j_gene: TRBJ2-7
CDR3aa: CASSLGLRAPYENEQYF
CDR3nt: TGTGCCAGCAGCTTAGGGCTCAGGGCCCCTTACGAAAACGAGCAGTACTTC

v_gene: TRBV29-1
d_gene: NA
abundance: few
j_gene: TRBJ1-4
CDR3aa: CSVEQAGTNEKLFF
CDR3nt: TGCAGCGTTGAACAGGCGGGAACTAATGAAAAACTGTTTTTT

v_gene: TRBV6-5
d_gene: NA
abundance: NA
j_gene: TRBJ2-3
CDR3aa: CASSYRFPAEVYSTDTQYF
CDR3nt: TGTGCCAGCAGTTACCGATTCCCCGCGGAAGTTTATAGCACAGATACGCAGTATTTT

v_gene: TRBV12-3/TRBV12-4
d_gene: NA
abundance: NA
j_gene: TRBJ1-5
CDR3aa: CASSFAQGQPQHF
CDR3nt: TGTGCCAGCAGCTTTGCACAGGGCCAGCCCCAGCATTTT

v_gene: TRBV7-8
d_gene: NA
abundance: NA
j_gene: TRBJ2-1
CDR3aa: CASSLANDEQFF
CDR3nt: TGTGCCAGCAGCTTAGCGAACGATGAGCAGTTCTTC

v_gene: TRBV12-3/TRBV12-4
d_gene: NA
abundance: NA
j_gene: TRBJ2-2
CDR3aa: CASALQGGTTGELFF
CDR3nt: TGTGCCAGCGCCTTGCAGGGAGGAACCACCGGGGAGCTGTTTTTT

v_gene: TRBV12-3/TRBV12-4
d_gene: NA
abundance: NA
j_gene: TRBJ1-1
CDR3aa: CASSLVTPFDRTEAFF
CDR3nt: TGTGCCAGCAGTTTGGTGACTCCTTTTGACAGAACTGAAGCTTTCTTT

v_gene: TRBV6-5
d_gene: NA
abundance: NA
j_gene: TRBJ2-3
CDR3aa: CASSYQRGNTQYF
CDR3nt: TGTGCCAGCAGTTACCAACGGGGGAATACGCAGTATTTT

v_gene: TRBV14
d_gene: TRBD2
abundance: NA
j_gene: TRBJ2-3
CDR3aa: CASSHRSGGRADTQYF
CDR3nt: TGTGCCAGCAGCCACCGAAGCGGGGGGCGGGCAGATACGCAGTATTTT

v_gene: TRBV6-6
d_gene: NA
abundance: NA
j_gene: TRBJ2-1
CDR3aa: CASRGGGENNEQFF
CDR3nt: TGTGCCAGCAGAGGGGGGGGTGAAAATAATGAGCAGTTCTTC

v_gene: TRBV20-1
d_gene: TRBD1
abundance: NA
j_gene: TRBJ1-6
CDR3aa: CSASEGTGESPLHF
CDR3nt: TGCAGTGCTAGTGAGGGGACAGGGGAATCACCCCTCCACTTT

v_gene: TRBV5-5
d_gene: NA
abundance: NA
j_gene: TRBJ2-7
CDR3aa: CASSLGGLGSSYEQYF
CDR3nt: TGTGCCAGCAGCTTGGGGGGGCTAGGGAGCTCCTACGAGCAGTACTTC

v_gene: TRBV9
d_gene: NA
abundance: few
j_gene: TRBJ1-2
CDR3aa: CASSVDPGHKKLNYGYTF
CDR3nt: TGTGCCAGCAGCGTTGACCCGGGACACAAAAAACTTAACTATGGCTACACCTTC

v_gene: TRBV27
d_gene: TRBD1
abundance: NA
j_gene: TRBJ2-5
CDR3aa: CASSLVGQGYETQYF
CDR3nt: TGTGCCAGCAGTTTAGTTGGACAGGGATACGAGACCCAGTACTTC

v_gene: TRBV12-3/TRBV12-4
d_gene: NA
abundance: once
j_gene: TRBJ1-1
CDR3aa: CASSWSPSGTEAFF
CDR3nt: TGTGCCAGCAGTTGGTCCCCCTCGGGCACTGAGGCTTTCTTT

v_gene: TRBV29-1
d_gene: NA
abundance: NA
j_gene: TRBJ2-3
CDR3aa: CSVDGGSTDTQYF
CDR3nt: TGCAGCGTTGATGGGGGGAGCACAGATACGCAGTATTTT

v_gene: TRBV27
d_gene: NA
abundance: NA
j_gene: TRBJ1-3
CDR3aa: CASSLLPGGNTIYF
CDR3nt: TGTGCCAGCAGTTTACTCCCCGGGGGAAACACCATATATTTT

v_gene: TRBV28
d_gene: NA
abundance: NA
j_gene: TRBJ1-1
CDR3aa: CASSFTGTTEAFF
CDR3nt: TGTGCCAGCAGTTTCACCGGGACAACTGAGGCTTTCTTT

v_gene: TRBV4-3
d_gene: NA
abundance: NA
j_gene: TRBJ1-1
CDR3aa: CASSQRLREIFTEAFF
CDR3nt: TGCGCCAGCAGCCAAAGGCTTAGGGAGATCTTCACTGAAGCTTTCTTT

v_gene: TRBV12-3/TRBV12-4
d_gene: NA
abundance: NA
j_gene: TRBJ2-5
CDR3aa: CASRRLQGRQETQYF
CDR3nt: TGTGCCAGCAGACGACTACAGGGCCGGCAAGAGACCCAGTACTTC

v_gene: TRBV11-2
d_gene: NA
abundance: NA
j_gene: TRBJ2-3
CDR3aa: CASSLAATLTDTQYF
CDR3nt: TGTGCCAGCAGCTTAGCGGCCACTCTCACAGATACGCAGTATTTT

v_gene: TRBV5-1
d_gene: TRBD1
abundance: few
j_gene: TRBJ1-4
CDR3aa: CASSGTGSSDEKLFF
CDR3nt: TGCGCCAGCAGCGGGACAGGGTCCTCAGATGAAAAACTGTTTTTT

v_gene: TRBV7-2
d_gene: TRBD1
abundance: NA
j_gene: TRBJ1-1
CDR3aa: CASSRQGAGTEAFF
CDR3nt: TGTGCCAGCAGCCGACAGGGGGCAGGTACTGAAGCTTTCTTT

v_gene: TRBV3-1
d_gene: NA
abundance: NA
j_gene: TRBJ1-1
CDR3aa: CASSQDLGPGAFF
CDR3nt: TGTGCCAGCAGCCAAGATCTAGGCCCGGGAGCTTTCTTT

v_gene: TRBV7-2
d_gene: NA
abundance: few
j_gene: TRBJ1-2
CDR3aa: CASSQRTGDYGYTF
CDR3nt: TGTGCCAGCAGCCAAAGGACGGGGGACTATGGCTACACCTTC

v_gene: TRBV25-1
d_gene: NA
abundance: NA
j_gene: TRBJ1-2
CDR3aa: CASRRLRGGERTYF
CDR3nt: TGTGCCAGCAGAAGACTGAGGGGGGGTGAAAGGACATACTTC

v_gene: TRBV12-3/TRBV12-4
d_gene: TRBD2
abundance: NA
j_gene: TRBJ2-5
CDR3aa: CASSAPGLAAVGTQYF
CDR3nt: TGTGCCAGCAGCGCCCCGGGACTAGCGGCCGTGGGGACCCAGTACTTC

v_gene: TRBV7-9
d_gene: TRBD1
abundance: few
j_gene: TRBJ1-4
CDR3aa: CASSLVGQTTNEKLFF
CDR3nt: TGTGCCAGCAGCTTAGTGGGACAGACAACTAATGAAAAACTGTTTTTT

v_gene: TRBV6-2/TRBV6-3
d_gene: NA
abundance: NA
j_gene: TRBJ1-2
CDR3aa: CASTDGDFISNGYTF
CDR3nt: TGTGCCAGCACTGACGGGGACTTTATTAGCAATGGCTACACCTTC

v_gene: TRBV7-9
d_gene: TRBD1
abundance: few
j_gene: TRBJ1-1
CDR3aa: CASSPLPGQGNTEAFF
CDR3nt: TGTGCCAGCAGCCCTCTTCCGGGACAGGGGAACACTGAAGCTTTCTTT

v_gene: TRBV5-1
d_gene: NA
abundance: few
j_gene: TRBJ1-1
CDR3aa: CASSLGGWNTEAFF
CDR3nt: TGCGCCAGCAGCTTAGGAGGGTGGAACACTGAAGCTTTCTTT

v_gene: TRBV11-2
d_gene: NA
abundance: NA
j_gene: TRBJ1-3
CDR3aa: CASSRDQTGNTIYF
CDR3nt: TGTGCCAGCAGCCGAGACCAGACCGGAAACACCATATATTTT

v_gene: TRBV12-3/TRBV12-4
d_gene: TRBD1
abundance: NA
j_gene: TRBJ1-3
CDR3aa: CASSPTGFGNTIYF
CDR3nt: TGTGCCAGCAGCCCGACAGGGTTTGGAAACACCATATATTTT

v_gene: TRBV3-1
d_gene: NA
abundance: NA
j_gene: TRBJ1-1
CDR3aa: CASSQVSGNTEAFF
CDR3nt: TGTGCCAGCAGCCAGGTCTCTGGGAACACTGAAGCTTTCTTT

v_gene: TRBV5-1
d_gene: TRBD1
abundance: NA
j_gene: TRBJ2-4
CDR3aa: CASSPKTGAVKNIQYF
CDR3nt: TGCGCCAGCAGCCCCAAGACAGGGGCGGTTAAAAACATTCAGTACTTC

v_gene: TRBV9
d_gene: NA
abundance: many
j_gene: TRBJ1-6
CDR3aa: CASSVAGEGFSPLHF
CDR3nt: TGTGCCAGCAGCGTAGCAGGAGAGGGGTTTTCACCCCTCCACTTT

v_gene: TRBV7-9
d_gene: TRBD2
abundance: NA
j_gene: TRBJ2-3
CDR3aa: CASTPRSGDTDTQYF
CDR3nt: TGTGCCAGCACCCCTCGTAGCGGGGACACAGATACGCAGTATTTT

v_gene: TRBV6-2/TRBV6-3
d_gene: NA
abundance: NA
j_gene: TRBJ1-2
CDR3aa: CASSYSGPSIFYGYTF
CDR3nt: TGTGCCAGCAGTTACTCTGGACCCTCCATATTCTATGGCTACACCTTC

v_gene: TRBV20-1
d_gene: NA
abundance: few
j_gene: TRBJ1-2
CDR3aa: CSARGGPSDNYGYTF
CDR3nt: TGCAGTGCTAGAGGTGGCCCAAGCGATAACTATGGCTACACCTTC

v_gene: TRBV7-2
d_gene: NA
abundance: NA
j_gene: TRBJ2-3
CDR3aa: CASSPLGDVTDTLYF
CDR3nt: TGTGCCAGCAGCCCCCTAGGGGACGTCACAGATACGCTGTATTTT